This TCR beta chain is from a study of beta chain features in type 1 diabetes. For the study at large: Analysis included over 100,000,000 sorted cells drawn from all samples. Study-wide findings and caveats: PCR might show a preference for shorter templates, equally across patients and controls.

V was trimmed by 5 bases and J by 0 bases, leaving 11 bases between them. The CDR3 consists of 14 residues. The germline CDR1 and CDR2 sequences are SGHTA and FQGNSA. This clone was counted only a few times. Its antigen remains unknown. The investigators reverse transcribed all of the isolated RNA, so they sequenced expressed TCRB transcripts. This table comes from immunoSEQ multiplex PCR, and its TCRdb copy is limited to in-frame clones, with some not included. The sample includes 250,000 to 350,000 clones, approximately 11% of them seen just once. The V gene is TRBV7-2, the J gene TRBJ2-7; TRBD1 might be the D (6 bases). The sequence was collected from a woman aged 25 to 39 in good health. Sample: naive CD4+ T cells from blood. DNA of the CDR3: TGTGCCAGCAGCGTTGGACAGAGCTCCTACGAGCAGTACTTC. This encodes CASSVGQSSYEQYF.